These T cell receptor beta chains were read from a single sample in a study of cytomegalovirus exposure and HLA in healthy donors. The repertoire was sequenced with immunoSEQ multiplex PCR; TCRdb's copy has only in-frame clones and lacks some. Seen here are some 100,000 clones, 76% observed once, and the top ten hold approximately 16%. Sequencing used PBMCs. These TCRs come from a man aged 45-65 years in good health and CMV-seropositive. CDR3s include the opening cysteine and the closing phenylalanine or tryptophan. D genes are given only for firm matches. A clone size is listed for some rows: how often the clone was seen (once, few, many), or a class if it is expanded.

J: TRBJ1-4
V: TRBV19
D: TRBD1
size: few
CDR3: CASSLPGDRNEKLFF
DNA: TGTGCCAGTAGTCTGCCGGGGGACAGAAATGAAAAACTGTTTTTT

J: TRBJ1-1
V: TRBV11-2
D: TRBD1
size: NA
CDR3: CASSLGTGTGNTEAFF
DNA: TGTGCCAGCAGCTTAGGTACCGGGACAGGGAACACTGAAGCTTTCTTT

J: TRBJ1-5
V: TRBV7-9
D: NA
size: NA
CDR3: CASSLGEYSNQPQHF
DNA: TGTGCCAGCAGCTTAGGGGAGTATAGCAATCAGCCCCAGCATTTT

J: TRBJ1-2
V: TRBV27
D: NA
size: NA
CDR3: CASSAWGESDYGYTF
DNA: TGTGCCAGCAGTGCATGGGGGGAGTCCGACTATGGCTACACCTTC

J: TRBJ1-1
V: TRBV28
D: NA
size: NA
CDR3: CASDQGRSEAFF
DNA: TGTGCCAGCGATCAGGGCAGGAGTGAAGCTTTCTTT

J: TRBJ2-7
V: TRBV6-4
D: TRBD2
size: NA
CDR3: CASKLEASGMYEQYF
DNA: TGTGCCAGCAAACTCGAGGCTAGCGGGATGTACGAGCAGTACTTC

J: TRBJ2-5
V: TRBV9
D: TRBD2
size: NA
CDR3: CASSGGGGQETQYF
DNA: TGTGCCAGCAGCGGTGGGGGGGGGCAAGAGACCCAGTACTTC

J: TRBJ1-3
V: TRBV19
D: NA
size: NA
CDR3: CASKPLVDGSSGNTIYF
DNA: TGTGCCAGTAAACCCCTCGTGGACGGGAGCTCTGGAAACACCATATATTTT

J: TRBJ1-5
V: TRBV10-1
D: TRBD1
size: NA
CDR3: CASSPGGRNQPQHF
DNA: TGCGCCAGCAGTCCAGGGGGCCGCAATCAGCCCCAGCATTTT

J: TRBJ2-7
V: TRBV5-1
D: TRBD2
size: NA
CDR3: CASSQLAGGNPYEQYF
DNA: TGCGCCAGCAGCCAGCTAGCGGGAGGGAACCCCTACGAGCAGTACTTC

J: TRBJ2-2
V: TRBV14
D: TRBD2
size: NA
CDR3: CASSQVGGTGELFF
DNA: TGTGCCAGCAGCCAAGTGGGAGGGACCGGGGAGCTGTTTTTT

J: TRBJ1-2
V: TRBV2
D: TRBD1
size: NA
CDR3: CASRTGGTNYGYTF
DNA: TGTGCCAGTCGGACAGGGGGTACTAACTATGGCTACACCTTC

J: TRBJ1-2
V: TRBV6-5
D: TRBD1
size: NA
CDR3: CASSYSRTGGGYGYTF
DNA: TGTGCCAGCAGTTATTCCCGGACAGGGGGTGGCTATGGCTACACCTTC

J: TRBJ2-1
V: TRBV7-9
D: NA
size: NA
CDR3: CASNAQGDTLAGEQFF
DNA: TGTGCCAGCAACGCTCAAGGGGACACACTCGCTGGTGAGCAGTTCTTC

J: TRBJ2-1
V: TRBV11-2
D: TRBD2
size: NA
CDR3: CASSLESSGSSYNEQFF
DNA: TGTGCCAGCAGCTTAGAATCTAGCGGGAGCTCCTACAATGAGCAGTTCTTC

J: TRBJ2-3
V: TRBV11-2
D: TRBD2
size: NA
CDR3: CASSSIPLAGGEPTDTQYF
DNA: TGTGCCAGCAGCTCTATCCCCCTAGCGGGAGGGGAACCCACAGATACGCAGTATTTT

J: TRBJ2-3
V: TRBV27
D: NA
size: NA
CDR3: CASSFGYTQYF
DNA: TGTGCCAGCAGTTTCGGGTATACGCAGTATTTT

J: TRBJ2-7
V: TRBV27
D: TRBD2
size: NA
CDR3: CASSSNTPSGGPYEQYF
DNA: TGTGCCAGCAGTTCAAATACTCCATCGGGAGGGCCTTACGAGCAGTACTTC

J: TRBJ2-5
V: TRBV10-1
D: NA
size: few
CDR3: CAQGETQYF
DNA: TGCGCCCAGGGCGAGACCCAGTACTTC

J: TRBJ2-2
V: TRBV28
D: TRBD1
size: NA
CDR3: CASIQGDGELFF
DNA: TGTGCCAGCATTCAGGGGGACGGGGAGCTGTTTTTT

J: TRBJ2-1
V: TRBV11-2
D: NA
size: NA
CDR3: CASSSQLSTTYNEQFF
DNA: TGTGCCAGCAGCTCCCAACTGAGTACCACCTACAATGAGCAGTTCTTC

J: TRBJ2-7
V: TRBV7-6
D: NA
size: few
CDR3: CASSPTGQSYEQYF
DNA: TGTGCCAGCAGCCCCACTGGACAAAGCTACGAGCAGTACTTC

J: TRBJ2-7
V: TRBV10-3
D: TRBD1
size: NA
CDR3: CAISDRDRDSYEQYF
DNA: TGTGCCATCAGTGATAGGGACAGGGACTCCTACGAGCAGTACTTC

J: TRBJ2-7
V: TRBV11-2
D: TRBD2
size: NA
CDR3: CATSSHGGEYEQYF
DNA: TGTGCCACCTCCTCCCACGGGGGGGAGTACGAGCAGTACTTC

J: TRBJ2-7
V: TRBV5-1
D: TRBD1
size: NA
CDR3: CASSLTGSGYEQYF
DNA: TGCGCCAGCAGTTTGACAGGGTCGGGGTACGAGCAGTACTTC

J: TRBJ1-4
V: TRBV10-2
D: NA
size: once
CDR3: CASSDENLSIYWRGGNEKLFF
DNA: TGCGCCAGCAGTGACGAAAATTTGTCTATCTATTGGAGGGGCGGGAATGAAAAACTGTTTTTT

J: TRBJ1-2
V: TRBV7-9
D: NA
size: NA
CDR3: CASSHDRSSWGYTF
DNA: TGTGCCAGCAGCCACGACAGGAGCTCCTGGGGCTACACCTTC

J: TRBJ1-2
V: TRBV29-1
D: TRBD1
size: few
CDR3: CSGDSNYGYTF
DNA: TGCAGCGGGGACAGTAACTATGGCTACACCTTC

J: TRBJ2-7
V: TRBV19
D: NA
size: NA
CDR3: CASSIARGPHEQYF
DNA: TGTGCCAGTAGTATAGCCAGGGGACCCCACGAGCAGTACTTC

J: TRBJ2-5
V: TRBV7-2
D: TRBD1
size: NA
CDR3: CASSLRDRGQETQYF
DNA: TGTGCCAGCAGCTTGCGGGACAGGGGGCAGGAGACCCAGTACTTC

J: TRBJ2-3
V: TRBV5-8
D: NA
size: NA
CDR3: CASSFSYGVLSGDTQYF
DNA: TGTGCCAGCAGCTTTAGTTATGGTGTCCTATCGGGGGATACGCAGTATTTT

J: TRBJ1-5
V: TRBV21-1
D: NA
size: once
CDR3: CASSISANGRDRGSYQPQHF
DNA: TGTGCCAGCAGCATCTCTGCCAACGGGAGGGACAGGGGATCGTATCAGCCCCAGCATTTT

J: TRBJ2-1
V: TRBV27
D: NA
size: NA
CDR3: CASSPSSGETYNEQFF
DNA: TGTGCCAGCAGTCCGTCCTCAGGGGAAACCTACAATGAGCAGTTCTTC

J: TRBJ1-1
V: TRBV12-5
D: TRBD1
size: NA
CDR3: CASGLTDRHTEAFF
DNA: TGTGCTAGTGGTTTGACGGACAGGCACACTGAAGCTTTCTTT

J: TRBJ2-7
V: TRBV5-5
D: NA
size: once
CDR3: CASTRTVDEQYF
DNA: TGTGCCAGCACCAGGACAGTAGACGAGCAGTACTTC

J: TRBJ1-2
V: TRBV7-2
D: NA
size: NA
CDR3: CASSLVQESYGYTF
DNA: TGTGCCAGCAGCTTAGTTCAGGAAAGCTATGGCTACACCTTC

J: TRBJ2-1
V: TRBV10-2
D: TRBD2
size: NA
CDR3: CASRSGSSYNEQFF
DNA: TGCGCCAGCAGGAGCGGGAGCTCCTACAATGAGCAGTTCTTC

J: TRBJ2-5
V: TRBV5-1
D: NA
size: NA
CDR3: CASSPTGNGETQYF
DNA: TGCGCCAGCAGCCCTACAGGGAATGGAGAGACCCAGTACTTC

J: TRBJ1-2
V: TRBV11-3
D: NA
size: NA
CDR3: CASTTGGYGYTF
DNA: TGTGCCAGCACCACGGGGGGGTATGGCTACACCTTC

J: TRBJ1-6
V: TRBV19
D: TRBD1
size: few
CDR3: CASSPIRGANSPLHF
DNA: TGTGCCAGTAGTCCCATCAGGGGGGCCAATTCACCCCTCCACTTT

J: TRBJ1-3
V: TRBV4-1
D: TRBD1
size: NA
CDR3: CASSQDRGQGNTIYF
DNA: TGCGCCAGCAGCCAAGACAGGGGACAGGGAAACACCATATATTTT

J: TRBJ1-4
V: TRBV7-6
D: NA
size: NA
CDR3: CASSARGGPALDLSTNEKLFF
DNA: TGTGCCAGCAGCGCAAGGGGGGGGCCTGCTCTAGATCTTTCAACTAATGAAAAACTGTTTTTT

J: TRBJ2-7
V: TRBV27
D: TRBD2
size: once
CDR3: CASSLDGRPSYEQYF
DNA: TGTGCCAGCAGTTTAGACGGGAGGCCCTCCTACGAGCAGTACTTC

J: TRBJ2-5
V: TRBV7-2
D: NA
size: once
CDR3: CASSLGGTQETQYF
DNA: TGTGCCAGCAGTCTAGGGGGTACCCAAGAGACCCAGTACTTC

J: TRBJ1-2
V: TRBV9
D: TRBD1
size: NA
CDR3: CASSPGDRGLIHYGYTF
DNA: TGTGCCAGCAGCCCCGGCGACAGGGGGCTCATACACTATGGCTACACCTTC

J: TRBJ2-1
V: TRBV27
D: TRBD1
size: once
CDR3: CASSDGQGYYNEQFF
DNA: TGTGCCAGCAGTGACGGACAGGGGTACTACAATGAGCAGTTCTTC

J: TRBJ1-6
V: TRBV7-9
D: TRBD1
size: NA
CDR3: CASRPGTVNSPLHF
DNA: TGTGCCAGCAGACCCGGGACAGTGAATTCACCCCTCCACTTT

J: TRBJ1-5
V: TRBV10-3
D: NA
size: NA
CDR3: CAISPAGNQPQHF
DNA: TGTGCCATCAGCCCTGCGGGCAATCAGCCCCAGCATTTT

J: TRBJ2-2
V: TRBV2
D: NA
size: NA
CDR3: CASSAGRGSTGELFF
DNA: TGTGCCAGCAGTGCAGGCAGAGGGTCCACCGGGGAGCTGTTTTTT

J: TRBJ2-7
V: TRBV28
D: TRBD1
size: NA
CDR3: CASRPGQGANEQYF
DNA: TGTGCCAGCAGGCCGGGACAGGGGGCCAACGAGCAGTACTTC

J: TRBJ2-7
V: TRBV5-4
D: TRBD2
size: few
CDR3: CASSLEGLAGVDEQYF
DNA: TGTGCCAGCAGCTTGGAGGGACTAGCGGGAGTAGACGAGCAGTACTTC

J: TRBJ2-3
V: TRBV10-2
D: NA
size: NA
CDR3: CASKTVSVVTDTQYF
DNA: TGCGCCAGCAAAACGGTCTCTGTAGTTACAGATACGCAGTATTTT

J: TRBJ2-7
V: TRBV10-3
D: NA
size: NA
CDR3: CAISPGQSYEQYF
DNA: TGTGCCATCAGCCCAGGGCAGTCCTACGAGCAGTACTTC